The clone carrying this TCR beta chain was recorded only once. As originally analysed: How many nucleated cells were present was estimated from reference gene primer amplification. Libraries were prepared by immunoSEQ multiplex PCR; TCRdb keeps only in-frame clonotypes and omits some of them. The DNA was the basis for D and trimming; V, J and clone size are from that table. The sample includes around 350,000 clones, about 87% of them seen just once. Looked up from germline, CDR1 is GTSNPN and CDR2 is SVGIG (reference sequence). Trimming at V came to 3 bases and at J to 8 bases, leaving 10 bases not matched to a gene. This CDR3 contains 14 residues. This sample is drawn from a study of blood T cell repertoires in COVID-19. Overall study context: The origin of the acute and convalescent COVID-19 samples was the United States, Italy and Spain. Sources were T cells, B-cell-depleted T cells, or PBMCs; the material itself was cDNA or gDNA.

This clonotype originated in a human donor in a cohort sampled during active COVID-19. Specimen: peripheral blood. This chain links TRBV30 with TRBJ1-2; TRBD1 aligns across 9 bases. CDR3 loop: CAWSPGQGRGGYTF. The CDR3 region has the DNA TGTGCCTGGAGCCCGGGACAGGGAAGAGGGGGCTACACCTTC.